This TCR beta chain is drawn from a study of technical replicates of blood from a few donors. In germline, CDR1 is MNHNS, CDR2 SASEGT. V lost 4 bases, J lost 7 bases, and 16 bases stayed unmatched. There are 17 residues in the CDR3. Here immunoSEQ multiplex PCR was the method, and the copy in TCRdb shows in-frame clones only, minus some. The sample consists of approximately 49,000 clones, 92% of them appearing once. What was sequenced was PBMCs. The chain recombines TRBV6-1 with TRBJ2-7; 10 bases align to TRBD2. This receptor was taken from a human donor in good health. Some clones in this sample may be carry-over from other donors' samples. The CDR3 here is CASSGRLERGGRGEQYF. CDR3 bases: TGTGCCAGCAGTGGCCGACTAGAGCGGGGGGGCCGGGGAGAGCAGTACTTC.